This T cell receptor (beta chain) was sequenced during a study of CD4 and CD8 cells across lung adenocarcinoma regions. This clonotype was seen many times. Trimming removed 5 bases at V and 3 bases at J, with 12 bases between. This CDR3 is built from 14 residues. Germline V gene lookup returns CDR1 SGHAT and CDR2 FQNNGV. The patients had localized lung adenocarcinoma, a non-small cell subtype. TCRdb re-derived calls from the PCR reads in MiXCR, one entry per CDR3 protein. The top ten clones hold 33% of a sample with approximately 12,000 distinct CDR3 sequences, approximately 50% of them seen once. The sequenced sample was CD8+ T cells from the center of a lung tumor. This sequence was found in a female donor with lung adenocarcinoma. The CD4 and CD8 labels of this study may be unreliable. The chain employs TRBV11-2 and TRBJ2-3; tentatively, D is TRBD1 (6 bases). CDR3 sequence: CASSTLRGTDTQYF. CDR3 DNA: TGTGCCAGCAGCACATTAAGGGGGACAGATACGCAGTATTTT.